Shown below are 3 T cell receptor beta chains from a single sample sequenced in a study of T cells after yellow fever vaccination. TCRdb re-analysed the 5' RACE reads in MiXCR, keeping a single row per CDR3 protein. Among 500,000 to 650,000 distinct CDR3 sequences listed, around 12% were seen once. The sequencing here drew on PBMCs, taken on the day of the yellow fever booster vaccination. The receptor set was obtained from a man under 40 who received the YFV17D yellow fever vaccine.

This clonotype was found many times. The CDR3, as DNA: TGCGCCAGCAGCTTGGCCGCTACGACAGGAAATTCACCCCTCCACTTT. Its translation: CASSLAATTGNSPLHF. The chain combines TRBV5-1 with TRBJ1-6; weak D call: TRBD1 (6 bases). V lost 0 bases, J lost 7 bases, and 14 bases lay in between. This CDR3 spans 16 amino acids. The germline V gene encodes CDR1 SGHRS and CDR2 YFSETQ.

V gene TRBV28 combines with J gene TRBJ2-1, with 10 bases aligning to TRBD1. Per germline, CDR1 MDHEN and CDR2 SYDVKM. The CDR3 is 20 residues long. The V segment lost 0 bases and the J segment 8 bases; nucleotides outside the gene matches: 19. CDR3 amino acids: CASSLWFRQGALSGSYEQFF. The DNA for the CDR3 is TGTGCCAGCAGTTTATGGTTCAGACAGGGGGCGCTTTCCGGGAGCTATGAGCAGTTCTTC.

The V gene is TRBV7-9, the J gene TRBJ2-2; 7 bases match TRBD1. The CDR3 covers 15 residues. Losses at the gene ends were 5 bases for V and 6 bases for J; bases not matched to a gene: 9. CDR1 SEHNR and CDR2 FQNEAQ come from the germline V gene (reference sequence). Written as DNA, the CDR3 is TGTGCCAGCAGCGGCAGACAGGGACCCCCCGGGGAGCTGTTTTTT. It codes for CASSGRQGPPGELFF.